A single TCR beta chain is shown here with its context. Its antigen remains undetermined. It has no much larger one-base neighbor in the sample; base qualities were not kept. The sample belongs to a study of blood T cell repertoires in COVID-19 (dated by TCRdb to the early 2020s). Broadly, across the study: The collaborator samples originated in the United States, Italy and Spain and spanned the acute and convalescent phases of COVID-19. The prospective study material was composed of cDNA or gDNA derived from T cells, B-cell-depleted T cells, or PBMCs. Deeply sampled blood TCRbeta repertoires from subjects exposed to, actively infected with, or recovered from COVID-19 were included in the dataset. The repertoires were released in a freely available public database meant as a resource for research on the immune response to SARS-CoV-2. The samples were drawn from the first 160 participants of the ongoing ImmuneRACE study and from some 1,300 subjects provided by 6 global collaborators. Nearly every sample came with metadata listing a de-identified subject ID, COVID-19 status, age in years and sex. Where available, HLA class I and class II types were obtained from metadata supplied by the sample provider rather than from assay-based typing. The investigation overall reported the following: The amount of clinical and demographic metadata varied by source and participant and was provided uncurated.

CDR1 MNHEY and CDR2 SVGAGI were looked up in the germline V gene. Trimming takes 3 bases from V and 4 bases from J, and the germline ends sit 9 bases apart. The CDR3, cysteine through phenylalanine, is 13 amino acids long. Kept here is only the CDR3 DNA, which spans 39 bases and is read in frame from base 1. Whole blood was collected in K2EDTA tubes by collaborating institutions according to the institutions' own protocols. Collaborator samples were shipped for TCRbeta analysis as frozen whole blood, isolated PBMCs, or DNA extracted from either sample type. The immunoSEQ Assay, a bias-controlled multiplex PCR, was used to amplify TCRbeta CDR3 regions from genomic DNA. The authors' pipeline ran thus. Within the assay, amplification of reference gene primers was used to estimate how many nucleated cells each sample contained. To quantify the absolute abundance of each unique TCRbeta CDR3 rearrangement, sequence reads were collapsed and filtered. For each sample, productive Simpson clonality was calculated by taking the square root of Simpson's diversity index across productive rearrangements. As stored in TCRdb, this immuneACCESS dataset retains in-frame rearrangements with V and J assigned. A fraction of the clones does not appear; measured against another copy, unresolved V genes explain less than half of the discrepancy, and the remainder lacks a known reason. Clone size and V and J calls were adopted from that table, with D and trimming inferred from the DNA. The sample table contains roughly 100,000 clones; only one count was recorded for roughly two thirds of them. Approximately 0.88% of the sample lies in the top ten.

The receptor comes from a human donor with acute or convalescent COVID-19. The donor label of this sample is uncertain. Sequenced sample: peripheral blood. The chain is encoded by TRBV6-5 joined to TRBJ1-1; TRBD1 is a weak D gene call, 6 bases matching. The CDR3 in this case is CASSYTGPTEAFF. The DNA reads TGTGCCAGCAGTTATACAGGGCCCACTGAAGCTTTCTTT.